The rows below give T cell receptor beta chains drawn from one sample of a study of shared clonotypes between healthy human individuals. Generated by immunoSEQ multiplex PCR, the TCRdb table keeps only in-frame clones and is missing some. The top ten clones hold more than 0.9% of a sample with about 1,800,000 clones, about 95% of them seen once. The sequencing input was naive CD8+ T cells sorted from blood. These receptors were obtained from a man in his late teens or twenties in good health. The CDR3 runs from the conserved cysteine through the conserved F or W. Each record gives: V gene, D gene, J gene, clone size, CDR3 DNA, CDR3 protein. D genes are given only for firm matches. Clone size is shown for a subset of rows, as once, few, many or a class of expanded clone.

>TRBV7-8|NA|TRBJ1-5|NA
TGTGCCAGCACACAGGGTAGTAATCAGCCCCAGCATTTT
CASTQGSNQPQHF
>TRBV11-2|TRBD1|TRBJ2-1|NA
TGTGCCAGCAGTGGGACAGGGAGACACAATGAGCAGTTCTTC
CASSGTGRHNEQFF
>TRBV5-6|NA|TRBJ1-4|NA
TGTGCCAGCAGCCCAATGACAGCTTTCAATGAAAAACTGTTTTTT
CASSPMTAFNEKLFF
>TRBV29-1|NA|TRBJ2-5|NA
TGCAGCGTTGAAGATCGGAGGGGAGCGGGTCAAGAGACCCAGTACTTC
CSVEDRRGAGQETQYF
>TRBV4-1|NA|TRBJ2-7|NA
TGCGCCAGCAGCCAAGCGGAAGACGGCTACGAGCAGTACTTC
CASSQAEDGYEQYF
>TRBV5-6|TRBD1|TRBJ1-5|NA
TGTGCCAGCAGGTTCCAGGACAGGGGGCGGTGTTTGAGCAATCAGCCCCAGCATTTT
CASRFQDRGRCLSNQPQHF
>TRBV4-1|NA|TRBJ2-3|NA
TGCGCCAGCAGCCAAGAGACGGGCACAGATACGCAGTATTTT
CASSQETGTDTQYF
>TRBV7-8|TRBD1|TRBJ2-5|NA
TGTGCCAGCAGCTCCCTACGGGACAGCCAAGAGACCCAGTACTTC
CASSSLRDSQETQYF
>TRBV2|NA|TRBJ2-7|NA
TGTGCCAGCAGTGTTCTCAGCGAATACTCCTACGAGCAGTACTTC
CASSVLSEYSYEQYF
>TRBV7-9|NA|TRBJ2-7|NA
TGTGCCAGCAGCCAGCCCGCCGGGGAGAGCTCCTACGAGCAGTACTTC
CASSQPAGESSYEQYF
>TRBV28|TRBD2|TRBJ2-1|NA
TGTGCCAGCAGTTTGAGGCTAGCGGACCCTAGGGGCAATGAGCAGTTCTTC
CASSLRLADPRGNEQFF
>TRBV5-6|NA|TRBJ2-3|once
TGTGCCAGCAGCCTAGGGGGGTGGGTCACAGATACGCAGTATTTT
CASSLGGWVTDTQYF
>TRBV7-8|TRBD2|TRBJ2-7|once
TGTGCCAGCAGCCCCACAGCGGGAGGGCTTTACTACGAGCAGTACTTC
CASSPTAGGLYYEQYF
>TRBV7-9|NA|TRBJ2-5|NA
TGTGCCAGCAGCACATCCCGGGGCCCGACCGAGACCCAGTACTTC
CASSTSRGPTETQYF
>TRBV4-1|NA|TRBJ2-7|NA
TGCGCCAGCAGCCAAGATGAACTGACAGGAGATTTCTCCTACGAGCAGTACTTC
CASSQDELTGDFSYEQYF
>TRBV4-1|TRBD2|TRBJ2-7|NA
TGCGCCAGCAGCCCACTAGCGGAAAGCTCCTACGAGCAGTACTTC
CASSPLAESSYEQYF
>TRBV6-6|NA|TRBJ1-2|NA
TGTGCCAGCAGTTACGATCCAGGCCCTTATGGCTACACCTTC
CASSYDPGPYGYTF
>TRBV19|NA|TRBJ2-7|NA
TGTGCCAGTAGTGTCGGGTTCTCCTACGAGCAGTACTTC
CASSVGFSYEQYF
>TRBV5-5|TRBD1|TRBJ2-1|NA
TGTGCCAGCAGCCAATTAGGGACAGCCCCGACCTACAATGAGCAGTTCTTC
CASSQLGTAPTYNEQFF
>TRBV4-1|TRBD1|TRBJ2-7|NA
TGCGCCAGCAGCCAGCTTTCCGGGACAGGAATCTACGAGCAGTACTTC
CASSQLSGTGIYEQYF
>TRBV6-6|NA|TRBJ2-5|NA
TGTGCCAGTTCGACTAACAAGTACCAAGAGACCCAGTACTTC
CASSTNKYQETQYF
>TRBV5-7|NA|TRBJ1-2|once
TGTGCCAGCAGCCAGAGCCGCGGGTTTTATGGAGTGGGAAATGGCTACACCTTC
CASSQSRGFYGVGNGYTF
>TRBV28|NA|TRBJ1-2|NA
TGTGCCAGCAGTGGGGGGCAGGACAACACCTTC
CASSGGQDNTF
>TRBV2|NA|TRBJ2-7|NA
TGTGCCGAAGGAGGGAGGGGGCCCTACGAGCAGTACTTC
CAEGGRGPYEQYF
>TRBV27|NA|TRBJ1-1|NA
TGTGCCAGCAGTTTGAAACAGCAGTTTGGGGATGAAGCTTTCTTT
CASSLKQQFGDEAFF
>TRBV7-9|NA|TRBJ2-5|NA
TGTGCCAGCATCCCGTCTCTCCCTGAAGCCGGGACCCAGTACTTC
CASIPSLPEAGTQYF
>TRBV25-1|NA|TRBJ1-1|NA
TGTGCCAGCAGTGTCGCGTCGGGGTCCGAAGCTTTCTTT
CASSVASGSEAFF